Listed below are T cell receptor beta chains from one sample, sequenced in a study of T cells in Graves' hyperthyroidism and ophthalmopathy. One entry per CDR3 protein, called by TCRdb with MiXCR from the multiplex PCR reads. This sample has over 700,000 distinct CDR3 sequences, with around 40% found just once. Sequencing was carried out using blood. The source is a woman in her thirties or forties with Graves' hyperthyroidism. Both conserved end residues are part of each CDR3. D genes are given only for firm matches. Clone size is shown for a subset of rows, as once, few, many or a class of expanded clone.

TRBJ1-4,.,TRBV6-2/TRBV6-3,.,TGTGCCAGCAGTTACCGGGGACAAACCGAAAAACTGTTTTTT,CASSYRGQTEKLFF
TRBJ1-1,.,TRBV24-1,.,TGTGCCAGCCTAAATTCCCCTGGGACTGAAGCTTTCTTT,CASLNSPGTEAFF
TRBJ1-5,.,TRBV2,many,TGTGCCAGCAGGAGCAGGGGACCGGGCAATCAGCCCCAGCATTTT,CASRSRGPGNQPQHF
TRBJ1-6,TRBD1,TRBV20-1,.,TGCAGTGCTATGCCGGGACAGGGTGATTCACCCCTCCACTTT,CSAMPGQGDSPLHF
TRBJ2-2,TRBD1,TRBV19,once,TGTGCCAGTAGTCTGCAGGGCGGACAGGGTAGTTCCGGGGAGCTGCTTTTT,CASSLQGGQGSSGELLF
TRBJ1-2,.,TRBV19,few,TGTGCCAGTAGTATAGATCATGGGGATCGCTACACCTTC,CASSIDHGDRYTF
TRBJ2-7,.,TRBV20-1,.,TGCAGTGCTAGAGTCTCCACAGACTCCTACGAGCAGTACTTC,CSARVSTDSYEQYF
TRBJ1-6,.,TRBV7-2,once,TGTGCCAGCAGCGGATCGGGGGCCGCTTCACCCCTCCACTTT,CASSGSGAASPLHF
TRBJ1-2,.,TRBV2,.,TGTGCCAGCTTCCCCCTTACAGGGTCAAATCCATATGGCTACACCTTC,CASFPLTGSNPYGYTF
TRBJ2-5,TRBD2,TRBV24-1,few,TGTGCCACCAGTGAGCCGACTAGCGGGGCCACAGATACCCAGTACTTC,CATSEPTSGATDTQYF
TRBJ1-2,TRBD1,TRBV19,many,TGTGCCAGCCGACAGGGTGATGGCTACACCTTC,CASRQGDGYTF
TRBJ1-5,TRBD1,TRBV10-3,many,TGTGCCATCAGTGAGCCGGGACAGGGAAAGAGTCAGCCCCAGCATTTT,CAISEPGQGKSQPQHF
TRBJ1-2,.,TRBV10-3,.,TGTGCCAGCTCGCGTGAGACCCCGGGGTTCAACTATGGCTACACCTTC,CASSRETPGFNYGYTF
TRBJ1-2,.,TRBV4-1,few,TGCGCCAGCAGCCTGGGGGACGGACTGAGAAACTATGGCTACACCTTC,CASSLGDGLRNYGYTF
TRBJ1-3,.,TRBV9,many,TGTGCCAGCAGCGAGGGGGACGGCTCTGGAAACACCATATATTTT,CASSEGDGSGNTIYF
TRBJ1-4,TRBD1,TRBV29-1,.,TGCAGCGCAGAACCGGGACAGGGTAACGAAAAACTGTTTTTT,CSAEPGQGNEKLFF
TRBJ1-5,.,TRBV2,many,TGTGCCAGCAGTGACGGAGGGGGCAATCAGCCCCAGCATTTT,CASSDGGGNQPQHF
TRBJ2-2,TRBD2,TRBV7-3,.,TGTGCCAGCAGCTCCTGGACTAGCGGGGGGGCCGGCACCGGGGAGCTGTTTTTT,CASSSWTSGGAGTGELFF
TRBJ1-5,TRBD1,TRBV10-3,.,TGTGCCAGCGGGTACCGGGACAGTCCCACTCAGCCCCAGCATTTT,CASGYRDSPTQPQHF
TRBJ1-3,.,TRBV7-2,few,TGTGCCAGCAGCTTTCGGACAGCTGGAAACACCATATATTTT,CASSFRTAGNTIYF
TRBJ2-5,TRBD1,TRBV7-2,.,TGTGCCAGCAGCTGGCGATCGGGACAGGGGCGTTCGGATCAAGACTTC,CASSWRSGQGRSDQDF
TRBJ1-4,.,TRBV5-1,.,TGCGCCAGCAGCTCAGGATCGGGACAAGCTAATGAAAAACTGTTTTTT,CASSSGSGQANEKLFF
TRBJ1-5,TRBD1,TRBV20-1,.,TGCAGTGCTAGAAAAACCAGGGGACAGCTGAATCAGCCCCAGCATTTT,CSARKTRGQLNQPQHF
TRBJ2-6,.,TRBV29-1,many,TGCAGCGTTGGCGGAAGTCGCTCTGGGGCCAACGTCCTGACTTTC,CSVGGSRSGANVLTF
TRBJ1-2,.,TRBV5-1,.,TGCGCCAGCAGCTTGGAAGAGAACAGCTACACCTTC,CASSLEENSYTF
TRBJ1-2,TRBD1,TRBV7-8,.,TGTGCCAGCAGCTTAGGGTTCGTAACAGGGGCGGAGAGGAGGAGGAATGGCTACACCTTC,CASSLGFVTGAERRRNGYTF
TRBJ2-7,.,TRBV29-1,.,TGCAGCGTCAGGGAACAAGCCTACGAGCAGTACTTC,CSVREQAYEQYF
TRBJ2-5,.,TRBV7-9,.,TGTGCCAGCAGCCCCCGGGTTGAAGAGACCCAGTACTTC,CASSPRVEETQYF
TRBJ1-1,TRBD1,TRBV4-1,few,TGCGCCAGCAGCCCTTATTCCGACAGGGTTCCGGATGAAGCTTTCTTT,CASSPYSDRVPDEAFF
TRBJ1-2,TRBD1,TRBV20-1,many,TGCAGTGCTACCTGGACAGGGGGAAACTATGGCTACACCTTC,CSATWTGGNYGYTF
TRBJ2-3,.,TRBV4-3,.,TGCGCCAGCAGCCAGCGCACAGATACGCAGTATTTT,CASSQRTDTQYF
TRBJ1-2,.,TRBV6-6,.,TGTGCCAGCAGTTACTCTACACCTTATGGACCGCTTAACTATGGCTACACCTTC,CASSYSTPYGPLNYGYTF
TRBJ1-2,.,TRBV9,many,TGTGCCAGCAGCGCCCCCAATGCGGGCTACACCTTC,CASSAPNAGYTF
TRBJ1-4,TRBD1,TRBV2,.,TGTGCCAGCAGCCGGACAGGGTTGAGTAATGAAAAACTGTTTTTT,CASSRTGLSNEKLFF
TRBJ1-1,TRBD1,TRBV15,.,TGTGCCGCCAGCCTCCGGACAGGGATAGTCGCTGAAGCTTTCTTT,CAASLRTGIVAEAFF
TRBJ1-2,.,TRBV9,.,TGTGCCAGCAGCGTAGCCCTAAGTGGGGAGCACTATGGCTACACCTTC,CASSVALSGEHYGYTF
TRBJ1-5,TRBD1,TRBV6-4,.,TGTGCCAGCAGTGACGGGACAGGATCTCTTAGCAATCAGCCCCAGCATTTT,CASSDGTGSLSNQPQHF
TRBJ1-2,.,TRBV19,few,TGTGCCAGTAGTCTTACACAGGGCCATGGCTACACCTTC,CASSLTQGHGYTF
TRBJ2-5,.,TRBV6-2/TRBV6-3,few,TGTGCCAGCAATAATCCAGGTAGCGAGACCCAGTACTTC,CASNNPGSETQYF
TRBJ1-1,.,TRBV24-1,.,TGTGCCAGCGCCCGGGGGGAGGGGAGCCTTGAAGCTTTCTTT,CASARGEGSLEAFF
TRBJ1-4,.,TRBV10-2,.,TGCGCCAGCCGGCCCGGGACATCGCATGAAAAACTGTTTTTT,CASRPGTSHEKLFF
TRBJ2-2,.,TRBV4-1,few,TGCGCCAGCAGTCCTCCCGGGACGGTGAACACCGGGGAGCTGTTTTTT,CASSPPGTVNTGELFF
TRBJ2-7,.,TRBV19,many,TGTGCCAGTAGTATTGTTGCTGGGGACTGGGACGAGCAGTACTTC,CASSIVAGDWDEQYF
TRBJ1-1,TRBD1,TRBV10-3,.,TGTGCCATCAGTGGAACAGGACAGGGGTACCCTGAAGCTTTCTTT,CAISGTGQGYPEAFF
TRBJ2-5,TRBD2,TRBV29-1,.,TGCAGCGTTGAACAGTTCGGACTAGCGGGTAAAGAGACCCAGTACTTC,CSVEQFGLAGKETQYF
TRBJ2-5,TRBD2,TRBV20-1,.,TGCAGTGCCCTCAAGCGGGAGAGGGGGCAAGAGACCCAGTACTTC,CSALKRERGQETQYF
TRBJ1-5,.,TRBV6-1,.,TGTGCCAGCAACCTCAACGGGCTAGATGGCAATCAGCCCCAGCATTTT,CASNLNGLDGNQPQHF
TRBJ1-2,.,TRBV9,.,TGTGCCAGCAGCTTCGCCACGGCCGCTGAGGGCGGCTACACCTTC,CASSFATAAEGGYTF
TRBJ1-1,.,TRBV6-5,many,TGTGCCAGCAGCCGGAAGAGTGAAGCTTTCTTT,CASSRKSEAFF
TRBJ1-1,.,TRBV5-6,.,TGTGCCAGCAGCTTGCCGGCAGGGGATAACACTGAAGCTTTCTTT,CASSLPAGDNTEAFF
TRBJ1-5,TRBD1,TRBV10-3,many,TGTGCCATCAGTGATATTGGGGACAGGGATCAGCCCCAGCATTTT,CAISDIGDRDQPQHF
TRBJ2-7,.,TRBV29-1,many,TGCAGCGTTGCACCAGGGGTCGCCTACGAGCAGTACTTC,CSVAPGVAYEQYF
TRBJ2-7,.,TRBV7-9,.,TGTGCCAGCAGCGGGACTCCTCTCTCCTACGAGCAGTACTTC,CASSGTPLSYEQYF
TRBJ1-5,TRBD1,TRBV7-9,.,TGCGCCAGCAGCCATACCGGGACAGAAGGACAGCCCCAGCATTTT,CASSHTGTEGQPQHF
TRBJ2-7,.,TRBV7-9,.,TGTGCCAGCAGCTTACCCGGGACTGACCTCTACGAGCAGTACTTC,CASSLPGTDLYEQYF
TRBJ2-7,.,TRBV10-1,.,TGCGCCAGCGTTGAGGACTCCTACGAGCAGTACTTC,CASVEDSYEQYF
TRBJ2-1,TRBD2,TRBV7-2,few,TGTGCCAGCAGCTTGGCACTGCGGGGGGGCGGAAATGAGCAGTTCTTC,CASSLALRGGGNEQFF
TRBJ1-5,.,TRBV5-5,.,TGTGCCAGCAGCTTGGCCGCAGGCCTTAATCAGCCCCAGCATTTT,CASSLAAGLNQPQHF
TRBJ2-2,.,TRBV4-1,.,TGCGCCAGCAGCCTGACAGGAAAAACCACCGGGGAGCTGTTTTTT,CASSLTGKTTGELFF
TRBJ2-5,.,TRBV6-1,few,TGTGCCAGTTGGACTCAGCGGGCCCAAGAGACCCAGTACTTC,CASWTQRAQETQYF